The clone carrying this T cell receptor (beta chain) was counted once. The data belong to a study of control samples from healthy donors and cancer patients. The CDR3 length is 15 residues. Trimming removed 3 bases at V and 11 bases at J, with 22 bases between. The germline gives CDR1 SNHLY, CDR2 FYNNEI. Profiling relied on immunoSEQ multiplex PCR, and the TCRdb table lists in-frame clones only, not all of them. The sample yields about 140,000 clones, about 90% seen once. The rearrangement uses TRBV2 and TRBJ1-1, with D perhaps TRBD1 (6 bases). This TCR was recovered from a young man in good health. The sequenced sample was blood. This CDR3 is CASSDPIETGRDAFF. CDR3 sequence (DNA): TGTGCCAGCAGTGACCCAATAGAAACAGGGAGGGATGCTTTCTTT.